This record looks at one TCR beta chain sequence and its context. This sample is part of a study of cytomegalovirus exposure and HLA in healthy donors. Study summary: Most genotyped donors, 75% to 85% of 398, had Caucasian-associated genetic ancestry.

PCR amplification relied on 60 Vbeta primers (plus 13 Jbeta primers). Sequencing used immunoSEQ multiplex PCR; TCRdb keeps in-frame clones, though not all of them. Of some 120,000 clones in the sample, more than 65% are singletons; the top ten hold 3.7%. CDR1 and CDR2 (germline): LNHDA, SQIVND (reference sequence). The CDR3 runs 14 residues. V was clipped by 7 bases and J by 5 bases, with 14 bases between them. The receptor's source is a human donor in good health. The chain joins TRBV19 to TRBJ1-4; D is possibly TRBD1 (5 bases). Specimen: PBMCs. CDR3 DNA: TGTGCCAGTATCCCACCAGGGAGGAATGAAAAACTGTTTTTT. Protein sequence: CASIPPGRNEKLFF. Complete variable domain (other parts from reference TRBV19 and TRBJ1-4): DGGITQSPKYLFRKEGQNVTLSCEQNLNHDAMYWYRQDPGQGLRLIYYSQIVNDFQKGDIAEGYSVSREKKESFPLTVTSAQKNPTAFYLCASIPPGRNEKLFFGSGTQLSVL.